This entry lists 8 T cell receptor beta chains sequenced from one sample in a study of blood T cell repertoires in COVID-19. Only in-frame clones appear in the TCRdb table, and some are missing; sequencing was by immunoSEQ multiplex PCR. The data show 200,000 or so clones, approximately 81% seen once. Source material: peripheral blood. These receptors came from a man aged 45 to 65 who had recovered from COVID-19.

The chain is built from TRBV7-9 and TRBJ1-5; D gene ambiguous. The CDR3 contains 17 residues. The V gene lost 1 base and the J gene lost 0 bases, with 13 bases spanning the gap. The V gene's germline CDR1 is SEHNR and CDR2 FQNEAQ (reference sequence). For the CDR3, the DNA is TGTGCCAGCAGCTTAGGGTCGGGAGTTATTAGCAATCAGCCCCAGCATTTT. Translation gives CASSLGSGVISNQPQHF.

The V and J genes are TRBV7-2 and TRBJ2-7; 13 bases are shared with TRBD2. Germline assignment: CDR1 SGHTA and CDR2 FQGNSA. V was clipped by 6 bases and J by 3 bases; unmatched bases: 2. This CDR3 is built from 14 residues. The CDR3 DNA follows: TGTGCCAGCAGACGACTAGCGGGGGGCTACGAGCAGTACTTC. Amino acids: CASRRLAGGYEQYF.

The V and J genes are TRBV2 and TRBJ1-2, with no clear D. Germline assignment: CDR1 SNHLY and CDR2 FYNNEI. Trimming cost V 2 bases and J 8 bases, with 12 bases left between them. CDR3 length: 13 residues. CDR3 region: CASSEQTRGGYTF. Written as DNA, the CDR3 is TGTGCCAGCAGTGAACAGACTCGTGGCGGCTACACCTTC.

V is TRBV10-3 and J is TRBJ2-3; a weak D match, TRBD2 (5 bases). Germline CDR1 reads ENHRY; CDR2 reads SYGVKD. V was clipped by 11 bases and J by 0 bases, with 18 bases between them. This CDR3 comprises 15 residues. CDR3 coding DNA: TGTGCCGTCCGGGGAGAGGATTATAGCACAGATACGCAGTATTTT. Its protein is CAVRGEDYSTDTQYF.

The chain joins TRBV4-1 to TRBJ1-4; D unresolved. V was trimmed by 4 bases and J by 7 bases, leaving 10 bases between them. CDR1 MGHRA and CDR2 YSYEKL come from the germline V gene. The CDR3 covers 13 residues. The CDR3 sequence: CASSPSSSEKLFF. The CDR3 region has the DNA TGCGCCAGCAGCCCTTCTAGTAGTGAAAAACTGTTTTTT.

The table lists this clone with a count of one. The rearrangement links TRBV28 to TRBJ2-7; TRBD2 matches 10 bases. Losses at the gene ends were 4 bases for V and 9 bases for J; bases not matched to a gene: 3. Germline CDR1 MDHEN, CDR2 SYDVKM. This CDR3 is 12 amino acids long. DNA for the CDR3: TGTGCCAGCAGTTCGAGCGGGAGGGGGCAGTACTTC. It translates to CASSSSGRGQYF.

The CDR3 nucleotides are TGTGCCAGTAGTATTGAACAATTCATGAACACTGAAGCTTTCTTT. It yields the protein CASSIEQFMNTEAFF. The J gene is TRBJ1-1, the V gene TRBV19; D uncertain. The CDR3 loop spans 15 amino acids. Trimming pared 3 bases from V and 0 bases from J, leaving 11 bases between. Germline assignment: CDR1 LNHDA and CDR2 SQIVND (reference sequence).

This chain links TRBV27 with TRBJ2-7; D possibly corresponds to TRBD2 (6 bases). CDR3 length: 14 amino acids. Germline CDR1 is MNHEY and CDR2 is SMNVEV (reference sequence). Trimming removed 6 bases from V and 5 bases from J, with 17 bases in between. The CDR3 region is CASSYAGWVNEQYF. The CDR3 bases are TGTGCCAGCAGCTACGCGGGATGGGTTAACGAGCAGTACTTC.